These 18 T cell receptor beta chains came from one sample sequenced in a study of T cell repertoires in cytomegalovirus infection. In TCRdb, the reads were re-called with MiXCR into one record per CDR3 protein. Among approximately 250,000 distinct CDR3 sequences listed, roughly 12% were seen once. Sequencing used PBMCs. The receptor source for this set is a human donor in good health (CMV status not recorded). Some clones in this sample may be carry-over from other donors' samples.

This clonotype was observed at least ten times. This sequence joins TRBV7-2 and TRBJ1-3, with D hard to call. The CDR3 has 13 residues. Germline V gene lookup returns CDR1 SGHTA and CDR2 FQGNSA. Trimming left V 1 base short and J 4 bases short, with 5 bases between. CDR3 sequence: CASSLDGGNTIYF. The CDR3 DNA reads TGTGCCAGCAGCTTAGACGGGGGAAACACCATATATTTT.

This clonotype occurred a few times. The V gene is TRBV29-1, the J gene TRBJ1-1; TRBD1 matches 7 bases. Per germline, CDR1 SQVTM and CDR2 ANQGSEA. This CDR3 comprises 11 residues. V lost 6 bases to trimming and J lost 8 bases; unmatched junction nucleotides: 6. CDR3 sequence: CSVRGNSEAFF. DNA of the CDR3: TGCAGCGTCAGGGGGAACTCAGAAGCTTTCTTT.

This clonotype showed up many times. This CDR3 is CASSQVFGISTDTQYF. CDR3 nucleotides: TGCGCCAGCAGCCAAGTGTTCGGGATTTCCACAGATACGCAGTATTTT. The chain combines TRBV4-1 with TRBJ2-3, with TRBD2 as a possible D gene (5 bases). CDR1 and CDR2 from the germline V gene are MGHRA and YSYEKL. Trimming removed 1 base at V and 2 bases at J, with 13 bases between. CDR3 size: 16 residues.

This clonotype was seen just once. The chain couples TRBV20-1 to TRBJ1-1; TRBD1 matches 9 bases. The germline V gene has CDR1 DFQATT and CDR2 SNEGSKA (reference sequence). This CDR3 spans 14 amino acids. J lost 11 bases, V lost 0 bases, and 10 bases had no gene match. CDR3 region: CSARDLVFDRGAFF. CDR3 in DNA: TGCAGTGCTAGAGATCTTGTATTCGACAGGGGGGCTTTCTTT.

The chain has TRBV7-9 and TRBJ1-6, with D unclear. The CDR3 has 12 amino acids. In germline, CDR1 is SEHNR, CDR2 FQNEAQ (reference sequence). Trimming took off 0 bases at V and 8 bases at J, with 2 bases between the two ends. CDR3 sequence reads: CASSLADSPLHF. The CDR3 DNA sequence: TGTGCCAGCAGCTTAGCAGATTCACCCCTCCACTTT.

This clonotype has ten or more counts. The genes are TRBV7-2 and TRBJ1-1; no definite D call. The CDR3 sequence is 12 residues long. CDR1 is SGHTA, CDR2 FQGNSA, per germline. Deletions cut 5 bases from V and 1 base from J, with 5 bases between. DNA of the CDR3: TGTGCCAGCAGCCGACAGAACACTGAAGCTTTCTTT. It encodes CASSRQNTEAFF.

The chain recombines TRBV2 with TRBJ1-1; a possible D gene is TRBD1 (5 bases). The CDR3 covers 14 residues. Germline V gene lookup returns CDR1 SNHLY and CDR2 FYNNEI. The ends were cut back, 7 bases at V and 0 bases at J, with 12 bases in the middle. As DNA, the CDR3 is TGTGCCAGCACAGAGGGACGGATGAACACTGAAGCTTTCTTT. Its translation is CASTEGRMNTEAFF.

This rearrangement joins TRBV4-2 to TRBJ1-2; 8 bases agree with TRBD1. Trimming at V came to 2 bases and at J to 0 bases, leaving 5 bases not matched to a gene. This CDR3 region has 16 residues. Germline CDR1 reads LGHNA; CDR2 reads YNFKEQ. CDR3 residues: CASSQSVTGANYGYTF. As DNA, the CDR3 is TGTGCCAGCAGCCAATCCGTGACAGGGGCTAACTATGGCTACACCTTC.

This clonotype was picked up many times. The CDR3 nucleotides are TGTGCCAGCAGTTTCATGGGACTAGCGGGAGATTTCGATACGCAGTATTTT. Its translation is CASSFMGLAGDFDTQYF. The rearrangement links TRBV27 to TRBJ2-3, with TRBD2 matching over 14 bases. The ends lost 3 bases at V and 6 bases at J; junction bases unmatched: 8. The CDR3 extends over 17 amino acids. CDR1 is MNHEY, CDR2 SMNVEV, per germline (reference sequence).

Many counts were recorded for this clonotype. The J gene is TRBJ1-1, the V gene TRBV7-2, with D maybe TRBD1 (6 bases). The CDR3 sequence is 15 residues long. The germline V gene encodes CDR1 SGHTA and CDR2 FQGNSA. V shed 7 bases and J shed 1 base, with 16 bases lying between them. The CDR3 reads CASTTVGASNTEAFF. The CDR3 nucleotides read TGTGCCAGCACCACCGTGGGGGCGTCGAACACTGAAGCTTTCTTT.

V usage is TRBV4-3 and J usage is TRBJ2-2; D possibly corresponds to TRBD2 (5 bases). Germline CDR1 and CDR2: LGHNA and YSLEER. CDR3 length: 13 residues. With 5 bases removed from V and 6 bases from J, the gap between germline ends came to 10 bases. The CDR3 sequence: CASSSEEAGELFF. The CDR3 nucleotides are TGCGCCAGCAGCTCGGAGGAGGCCGGGGAGCTGTTTTTT.

The chain recombines TRBV7-2 with TRBJ2-1; 10 nucleotides line up with TRBD1. From germline, CDR1 is SGHTA and CDR2 FQGNSA. The CDR3 runs 16 residues. V trimming: 6 bases; J trimming: 5 bases; junction bases outside the gene matches: 10. The CDR3: CASSSYGGTGDNEQFF. Written as DNA, the CDR3 is TGTGCCAGCAGTTCCTACGGAGGGACAGGGGACAATGAGCAGTTCTTC. The whole variable domain, remainder taken from reference TRBV7-2 and TRBJ2-1, is GAGVSQSPSNKVTEKGKDVELRCDPISGHTALYWYRQSLGQGLEFLIYFQGNSAPDKSGLPSDRFSAERTGGSVSTLTIQRTQQEDSAVYLCASSSYGGTGDNEQFFGPGTRLTVL.

This clonotype was detected only a few times. The J gene is TRBJ2-1, the V gene TRBV28, with 11 positions matching TRBD2. Germline V CDR1 and CDR2: MDHEN, SYDVKM. The V gene end was trimmed by 5 bases and the J gene end by 5 bases; junction bases not matched to a gene: 8. This CDR3 region has 16 residues. The CDR3 bases are TGTGCCAGCAGTAAACCGGGACTAGCGGAACACAATGAGCAGTTCTTC. Translation gives CASSKPGLAEHNEQFF.

This clonotype occurred many times. The chain recombines TRBV6-2 or TRBV6-3 with TRBJ2-2; the D gene is possibly TRBD2 (8 bases). CDR3 length equals 16 residues. Germline V gives CDR1 MNHEY, CDR2 SVGEGT. The V end lost 8 bases, the J end lost 7 bases, and 23 bases lay between the germline ends. The CDR3 nucleotides read TGTGCCAGCGTTAGACAGGGACTAGTGCGAGGCGGGGAGCTGTTTTTT. It codes for CASVRQGLVRGGELFF.

This clonotype was observed at least ten times. The chain links TRBV25-1 to TRBJ2-2; D is perhaps TRBD1 (6 bases). Germline V gene sequence: CDR1 MGHDK, CDR2 SYGVNS. V was cut by 6 bases and J by 7 bases, with 15 bases left in between. The CDR3 contains 14 residues. This CDR3 reads CASSPAGAVGELFF. The CDR3 DNA follows: TGTGCCAGCAGCCCGGCAGGGGCTGTCGGGGAGCTGTTTTTT.

In this sample, this clonotype turned up a few times. The chain has TRBV4-3 and TRBJ2-7, with TRBD2 matching 13 bases. This CDR3 is built from 15 residues. Per the germline V gene, CDR1 is LGHNA and CDR2 is YSLEER. After removal of 1 base from V and 3 bases from J, the junction contained 0 bases not matched to a gene. CDR3 in DNA: TGCGCCAGCAGCCAAGGACTAGCGGGAGGCTACGAGCAGTACTTC. Amino acids: CASSQGLAGGYEQYF.

This clonotype came up many times. The chain recombines TRBV7-2 with TRBJ2-7; the D gene could be TRBD1 or TRBD2 (5 bases each). Per germline, CDR1 SGHTA and CDR2 FQGNSA. Trimming took off 2 bases at V and 5 bases at J, with 22 bases between the two ends. CDR3 length: 17 residues. The CDR3 reads CASSLTGPGVGANEQYF. As DNA, the CDR3 is TGTGCCAGCAGCTTAACAGGCCCCGGGGTCGGTGCTAACGAGCAGTACTTC.

This clonotype was recorded a few times. V usage is TRBV7-6 and J usage is TRBJ2-7; no firm D call. V gave up 4 bases and J gave up 0 bases, with 10 bases separating them. Germline CDR1 reads SGHVS; CDR2 reads FNYEAQ. This CDR3 has 14 amino acids. CDR3 loop: CASSSGRSSYEQYF. Here the CDR3 DNA reads TGTGCCAGCAGCTCGGGCCGGAGCTCCTACGAGCAGTACTTC.